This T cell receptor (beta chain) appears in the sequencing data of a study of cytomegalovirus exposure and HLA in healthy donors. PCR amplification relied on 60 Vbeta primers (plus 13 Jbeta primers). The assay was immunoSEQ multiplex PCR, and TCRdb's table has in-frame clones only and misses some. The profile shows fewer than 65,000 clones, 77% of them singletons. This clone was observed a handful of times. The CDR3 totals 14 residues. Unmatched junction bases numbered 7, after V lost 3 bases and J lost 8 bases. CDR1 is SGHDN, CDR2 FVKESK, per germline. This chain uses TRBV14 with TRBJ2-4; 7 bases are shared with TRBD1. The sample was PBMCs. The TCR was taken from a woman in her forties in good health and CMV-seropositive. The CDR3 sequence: CASSHLDRAHIQYF. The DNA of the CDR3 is TGTGCCAGCAGCCATCTAGACAGGGCCCACATTCAGTACTTC.